This T cell receptor (beta chain) was recovered during a study of regulatory T cells in long-lasting Graves disease. Trimming left V 11 bases short and J 3 bases short, with 17 bases between. Germline CDR1 and CDR2: SNHLY and FYNNEI. CDR3 length equals 15 residues. The sample holds many counts of this clonotype. Researchers made TCR beta libraries by using iRepertoire HTBI primers and running Arm-PCR on CDR3 regions. MiXCR, applied by TCRdb to the multiplex PCR reads, yields one record per CDR3 protein. The sample includes 350,000 to 500,000 distinct CDR3 sequences, approximately 15% of them seen just once. Documented time point: newly diagnosed GD, antithyroid drugs for less than 3 months. The TCR library was made from RNA that had been extracted from PBMCs in TRIzol. These sequences were also reported in another study, on T cells in Graves' hyperthyroidism and ophthalmopathy. This second study says: Separation of ophthalmopathy from stable hyperthyroidism was achieved by a 13 V-J model.

This clonotype originated in a woman between 45 and 60 years old with Graves disease. Source: peripheral blood mononuclear cells (PBMCs), taken at new diagnosis, from a patient treated with antithyroid drugs. J is TRBJ2-6 and V is TRBV2, with TRBD2 as a possible D gene (5 bases). As DNA, the CDR3 is TGTGCCGCCCAGTCGGGATTTGTTGGGGCCAACGTCCTGACTTTC. Translating gives CAAQSGFVGANVLTF.